Given below is one T cell receptor beta chain in context. This specimen belongs to a study of blood T cell repertoires in COVID-19. Across the study: Spain, Italy and the United States supplied samples that represented acute and convalescent COVID-19. Nucleic acid was either cDNA or gDNA, and it came from T cells, B-cell-depleted T cells, or PBMCs.

The CDR3 is made up of 15 amino acids. Germline V lookup: CDR1 KGHDR, CDR2 SFDVKD. With V trimmed by 7 bases and J by 0 bases, 1 base remained unmatched. Source study methods: Amplification of reference gene primers was used by the study to estimate nucleated cell counts. Profiling relied on immunoSEQ multiplex PCR, and the TCRdb table lists in-frame clones only, not all of them. V, J and clone size are those of that table, while D and trimming were read from the DNA. In the table there are roughly 130,000 clones, about 80% of which are singletons. The origin of this receptor is a woman in her forties or fifties with acute or convalescent COVID-19. This chain joins TRBV24-1 and TRBJ2-3, with 12 bases aligning to TRBD2. The sequenced material came from peripheral blood. The DNA of the CDR3 is TGTGCCACCAGGGGGACTAGCGGGAGCACAGATACGCAGTATTTT. Protein: CATRGTSGSTDTQYF.